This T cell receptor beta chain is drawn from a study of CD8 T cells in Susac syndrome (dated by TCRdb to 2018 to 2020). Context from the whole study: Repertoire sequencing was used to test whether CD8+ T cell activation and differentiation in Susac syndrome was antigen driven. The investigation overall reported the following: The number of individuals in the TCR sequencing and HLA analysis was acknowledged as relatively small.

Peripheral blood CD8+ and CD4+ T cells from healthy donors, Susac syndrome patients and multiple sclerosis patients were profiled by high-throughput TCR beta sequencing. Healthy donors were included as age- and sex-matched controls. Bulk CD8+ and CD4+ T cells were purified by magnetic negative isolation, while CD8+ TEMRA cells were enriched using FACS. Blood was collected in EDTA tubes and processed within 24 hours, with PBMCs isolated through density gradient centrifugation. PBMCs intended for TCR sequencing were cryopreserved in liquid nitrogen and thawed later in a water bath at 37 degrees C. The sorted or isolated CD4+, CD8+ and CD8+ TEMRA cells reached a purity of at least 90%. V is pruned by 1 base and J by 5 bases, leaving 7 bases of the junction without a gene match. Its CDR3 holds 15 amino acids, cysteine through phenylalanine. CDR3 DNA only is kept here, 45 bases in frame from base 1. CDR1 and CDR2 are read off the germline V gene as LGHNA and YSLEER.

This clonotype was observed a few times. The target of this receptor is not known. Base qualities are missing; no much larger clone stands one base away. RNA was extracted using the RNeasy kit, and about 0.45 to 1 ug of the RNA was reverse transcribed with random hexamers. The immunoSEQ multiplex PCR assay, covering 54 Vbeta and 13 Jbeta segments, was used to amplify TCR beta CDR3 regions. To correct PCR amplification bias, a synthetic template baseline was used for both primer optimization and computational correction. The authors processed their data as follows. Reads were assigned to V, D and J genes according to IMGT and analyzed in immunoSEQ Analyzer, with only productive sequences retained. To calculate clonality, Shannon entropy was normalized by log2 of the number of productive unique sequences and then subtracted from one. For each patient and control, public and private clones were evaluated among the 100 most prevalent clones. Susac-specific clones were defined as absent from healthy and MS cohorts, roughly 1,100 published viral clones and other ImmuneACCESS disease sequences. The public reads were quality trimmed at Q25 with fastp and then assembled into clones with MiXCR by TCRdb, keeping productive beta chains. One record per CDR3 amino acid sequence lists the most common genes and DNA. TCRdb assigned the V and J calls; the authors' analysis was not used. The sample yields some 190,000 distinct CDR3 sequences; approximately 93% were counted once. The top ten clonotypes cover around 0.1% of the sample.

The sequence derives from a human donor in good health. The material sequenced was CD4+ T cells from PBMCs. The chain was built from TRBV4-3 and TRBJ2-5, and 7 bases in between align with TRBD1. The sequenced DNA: TGCGCCAGCAGCCAAGGGGCAGGGGGATCGGAGACCCAGTACTTC. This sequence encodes CASSQGAGGSETQYF.